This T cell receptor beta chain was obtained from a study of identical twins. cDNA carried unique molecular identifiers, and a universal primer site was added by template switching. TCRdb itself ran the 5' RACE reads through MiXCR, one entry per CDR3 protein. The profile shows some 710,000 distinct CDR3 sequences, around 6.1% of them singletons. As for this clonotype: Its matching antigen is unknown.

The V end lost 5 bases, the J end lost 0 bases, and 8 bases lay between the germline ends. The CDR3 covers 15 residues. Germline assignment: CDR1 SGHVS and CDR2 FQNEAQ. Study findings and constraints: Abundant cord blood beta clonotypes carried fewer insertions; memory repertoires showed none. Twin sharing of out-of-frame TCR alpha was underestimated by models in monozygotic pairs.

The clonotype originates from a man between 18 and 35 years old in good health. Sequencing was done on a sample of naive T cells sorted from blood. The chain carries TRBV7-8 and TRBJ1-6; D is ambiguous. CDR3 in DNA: TGTGCCAGCAGCCGAGGGAGCTCCTATAATTCACCCCTCCACTTT. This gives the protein CASSRGSSYNSPLHF.